This section outlines one T cell receptor beta chain sequence together with its context. Its antigen remains unidentified. The source of the sample is a study of vaccination and CD4 T cells after COVID-19. Study background: Six males and four females, two of them Hispanic, were enrolled as convalescents. Investigators took post-vaccine samples a median approximately 73 days after dose two, within a range of 14 to 241.

This sample's treatment: roughly nine-day PBMC culture with coronavirus spike peptide pools or control peptides (ViraFEST assay). With the Oncomine TCR Beta short-read assay, DNA from cultured CD4+ T cells was sequenced. The genomic DNA was obtained from cultured CD4+ T cells by extraction with the QIAamp micro DNA kit. TCRdb passed the PCR reads through MiXCR, listing each CDR3 protein once. The table shows roughly 16,000 distinct CDR3 sequences, with around 47% occurring only once. This CDR3 has 13 residues. Germline-derived CDR1 and CDR2 are GTSNPN and SVGIG (reference sequence). V was pared by 5 bases and J by 1 base, with 10 bases between.

The source is a human donor who had recovered from COVID-19. Input material: CD4+ T cells from blood, cultured in vitro. The chain joins TRBV30 to TRBJ2-3; D possibly corresponds to TRBD2 (6 bases). The CDR3 sequence: CAWGRRGTDTQYF. The CDR3 bases are TGTGCCTGGGGGAGGCGAGGCACAGATACGCAGTATTTT. Full variable domain (outside the CDR3, taken from reference TRBV30 and TRBJ2-3): SQTIHQWPATLVQPVGSPLSLECTVEGTSNPNLYWYRQAAGRGLQLLFYSVGIGQISSEVPQNLSASRPQDRQFILSSKKLLLSDSGFYLCAWGRRGTDTQYFGPGTRLTVL.